This TCR beta chain comes out of a study of T cell changes during pregnancy in multiple sclerosis. Sequencing was performed with immunoSEQ multiplex PCR; in TCRdb, only in-frame clones are kept and a portion is missing. The sample carries roughly 40,000 clones, nearly 90% recorded once. CDR1 and CDR2 (germline): SNHLY, FYNNEI. Trimming cost V 4 bases and J 1 base; bases outside gene matches: 5. There are 15 residues in the CDR3. The sequencing here drew on CD4+ T cells from peripheral blood mononuclear cells, taken after pregnancy. This TCR was recovered from a female donor with multiple sclerosis, enrolled in a pregnancy study. This chain joins TRBV2 and TRBJ1-1, with 8 bases fitting TRBD1. The CDR3 here is CASSAGQARNTEAFF. The CDR3 nucleotides are TGTGCCAGCAGTGCGGGACAGGCGAGGAACACTGAAGCTTTCTTT. The whole variable domain, filled in from reference TRBV2 and TRBJ1-1, reads EPEVTQTPSHQVTQMGQEVILRCVPISNHLYFYWYRQILGQKVEFLVSFYNNEISEKSEIFDDQFSVERPDGSNFTLKIRSTKLEDSAMYFCASSAGQARNTEAFFGQGTRLTVV.